This T cell receptor beta chain is drawn from a study of shared clonotypes between healthy human individuals. Overall study context: Every donor yielded three CD4 naive, three CD4 memory, two CD8 naive and one CD8 memory plate. General study results and limits: Few donors restricted represented genetic and exposure-history diversity. The sharing of 5% to 5.5% of naive CD4 clonotypes was seen across a handful of donors.

Several immunoSEQ plates held equal portions of the genomic DNA taken from each subset. TCRdb keeps only in-frame clones here, not all; method: immunoSEQ multiplex PCR. This table has 980,000 or so clones, over 60% appearing once. Germline V lookup: CDR1 MDHEN, CDR2 SYDVKM. The CDR3 has 15 amino acids. The ends were cut back, 1 base at V and 7 bases at J, with 11 bases in the middle. Worth noting for this clone: The antigen is undetermined.

The sequence derives from a man aged 18 to 30 in good health. The sequencing input was memory CD4+ T cells sorted from blood. The subset is: CD45RA-negative fraction. This rearrangement joins TRBV28 to TRBJ1-6; D is unresolved. CDR3 DNA sequence: TGTGCCAGCAGTTTATTCTCCACGGGGAATTCACCCCTCCACTTT. This codes for CASSLFSTGNSPLHF.